A single sample is the source of the 32 T cell receptor beta chains below, sequenced in a study of shared clonotypes between healthy human individuals. Produced via immunoSEQ multiplex PCR; TCRdb's table is partial and in-frame only. The sample consists of about 1.1 million clones, roughly 74% of them appearing once. The material sequenced was memory CD4+ T cells from PBMCs. The subset here: CD45RA-negative fraction. All receptors derive from a man aged 18 to 35 in good health. Some clones in this sample may be carry-over from other donors' samples.

The rearrangement links TRBV30 to TRBJ2-7; D gene unclear. Trimming took 5 bases from V and 5 from J, leaving 10 bases between them. Germline assignment: CDR1 GTSNPN and CDR2 SVGIG (reference sequence). This CDR3 has 11 amino acids. CDR3 protein: CAWEFWNEQYF. The CDR3 DNA follows: TGTGCCTGGGAGTTTTGGAACGAGCAGTACTTC.

This clone was seen a few times. In nucleotides, the CDR3 is TGTGCCAGCAGGGGGGGACTAGCGGGAGGCTCCTACAATGAGCAGTTCTTC. This sequence encodes CASRGGLAGGSYNEQFF. The chain is built from TRBV2 and TRBJ2-1; 15 bases match TRBD2. The V segment lost 6 bases and the J segment 0 bases; nucleotides outside the gene matches: 3. Germline V CDR1 and CDR2: SNHLY, FYNNEI. The CDR3 is 17 amino acids.

The gene calls are TRBV7-8 and TRBJ1-2, with D tentatively TRBD1 (6 bases). CDR3 length equals 14 residues. The V end was cut by 1 base, the J end by 8 bases, with 14 bases between. Germline values: CDR1 SGHVS, CDR2 FQNEAQ. CDR3 coding DNA: TGTGCCAGCAGCTTAGTTGAACAGGGACACGGCTACACCTTC. Protein product: CASSLVEQGHGYTF.

The J gene is TRBJ2-7, the V gene TRBV6-1; D is undetermined. The V and J ends lost 3 bases and 9 bases respectively, with 15 bases between them. Germline V gene data show CDR1 as MNHNS and CDR2 as SASEGT. CDR3 length: 13 amino acids. The CDR3 DNA sequence: TGTGCCAGCAGTGAGCAAGCTGTACGATGGCAGTACTTC. Translating it yields CASSEQAVRWQYF.

This clone was counted a few times. The J gene is TRBJ2-5, the V gene TRBV11-2; a weak D match, TRBD1 (5 bases). The germline V gene encodes CDR1 SGHAT and CDR2 FQNNGV. The CDR3 consists of 14 residues. Trimming took 4 bases from V and 1 from J, leaving 10 bases between them. As DNA, the CDR3 is TGTGCCAGCAGCTCCTACGACAGCCAAGAGACCCAGTACTTC. Its translation is CASSSYDSQETQYF.

The chain joins TRBV28 to TRBJ2-7; D is uncertain. Trimming took 1 base from V and 2 from J, leaving 12 bases between them. CDR1 and CDR2 (germline): MDHEN, SYDVKM. CDR3 length: 15 residues. The CDR3 DNA reads as TGTGCCAGCAGTTTATCGGGCAGGTCTACCTACGAGCAGTACTTC. Its translation: CASSLSGRSTYEQYF.

This clone was picked up a small number of times. This chain uses TRBV9 with TRBJ2-2; 7 bases are a match to TRBD1. CDR3 size: 20 residues. From germline, CDR1 is SGDLS and CDR2 YYNGEE. The junction had 23 bases not matched to a gene; V was cut back by 4 bases and J by 5 bases. DNA of the CDR3: TGTGCCAGCAGCTATAACGTCGAACCCGACAGGGATCAGTTGACCGGGGAGCTGTTTTTT. It specifies CASSYNVEPDRDQLTGELFF.

V usage is TRBV30 and J usage is TRBJ1-2; D uncertain. Per germline, CDR1 GTSNPN and CDR2 SVGIG (reference sequence). This CDR3 has 11 residues. Trimming removed 2 bases from V and 7 bases from J, with 8 bases in between. The CDR3 sequence is CAWSKGSGYTF. Here the CDR3 DNA reads TGTGCCTGGAGTAAGGGAAGTGGCTACACCTTC.

The V and J genes are TRBV4-1 and TRBJ2-1, with a possible D match to TRBD2 (5 bases). CDR3 length: 16 residues. Germline assignment: CDR1 MGHRA and CDR2 YSYEKL. The ends were cut back, 1 base at V and 4 bases at J, with 14 bases in the middle. The CDR3: CASSQGTGRFYNEQFF. CDR3 nucleotides: TGCGCCAGCAGCCAAGGGACTGGCCGCTTTTACAATGAGCAGTTCTTC.

As concerns this clone: This sequence may be a read error, since a much larger clone differs from it by one base. This chain links TRBV7-3 with TRBJ1-5; D remains unclear. Trimming shortened V by 3 bases and J by 2 bases, and 5 bases separated the two germline ends. Germline CDR1 SGHTA, CDR2 FQGTGA. CDR3 length: 13 residues. The CDR3 spells CASSFGGNQPQHF. Here the CDR3 DNA reads TGTGCCAGCAGCTTCGGCGGCAATCAGCCCCAGCATTTT. The full variable domain, with the rest looked up from reference TRBV7-3 and TRBJ1-5, is GAGVSQTPSNKVTEKGKYVELRCDPISGHTALYWYRQSLGQGPEFLIYFQGTGAADDSGLPNDRFFAVRPEGSVSTLKIQRTERGDSAVYLCASSFGGNQPQHFGDGTRLSIL.

This clone occurred a few times. V is TRBV20-1 and J is TRBJ1-4; weak D call: TRBD1 (5 bases). The V gene lost 6 bases and the J gene lost 11 bases, with 13 bases spanning the gap. Germline CDR1 and CDR2: DFQATT and SNEGSKA (reference sequence). CDR3 length: 11 residues. The CDR3 protein is CSAPGLEKLFF. In nucleotides, the CDR3 is TGCAGTGCGCCGGGACTTGAGAAACTGTTTTTT.

This clone was counted between two and nine times. The DNA of the CDR3 is TGTGCCAGCAGCTTAACGTTTGGGAGCGATGAGCAGTTCTTC. It is translated as CASSLTFGSDEQFF. The gene calls are TRBV7-3 and TRBJ2-1; TRBD2 might be the D (5 bases). Trimming cost V 0 bases and J 8 bases, with 11 bases left between them. Germline V gene data show CDR1 as SGHTA and CDR2 as FQGTGA. The CDR3 consists of 14 residues.

The rearrangement links TRBV7-8 to TRBJ2-1; D may match TRBD1 or TRBD2 (5 bases each). The CDR3 loop spans 15 amino acids. In germline, CDR1 is SGHVS, CDR2 FQNEAQ. The V end was cut by 5 bases, the J end by 7 bases, with 18 bases between. The CDR3 region is CASSKPGPISNEQFF. The CDR3 region has the DNA TGTGCCAGCAGCAAACCGGGACCGATAAGTAATGAGCAGTTCTTC.

This rearrangement joins TRBV5-1 to TRBJ2-7, with unresolved D. The germline V gene encodes CDR1 SGHRS and CDR2 YFSETQ. V shed 3 bases and J shed 5 bases, with 12 bases lying between them. This CDR3 is 13 amino acids long. The CDR3 loop reads CASSSETWDEQYF. CDR3 DNA: TGCGCCAGCAGCTCGGAGACCTGGGACGAGCAGTACTTC.

J is TRBJ1-4 and V is TRBV28, with a possible D match to TRBD1 (6 bases). V gave up 3 bases and J gave up 7 bases, with 18 bases separating them. The CDR3 contains 16 residues. Germline values: CDR1 MDHEN, CDR2 SYDVKM. CDR3 loop: CASSFGSAGEGEKLFF. In DNA form, the CDR3 reads TGTGCCAGCAGTTTCGGCTCGGCAGGGGAGGGTGAAAAACTGTTTTTT.

This clone came up a few times. CDR3 protein: CASSQDTPTSGRAYEQYF. Here the CDR3 DNA reads TGCGCCAGCAGCCAAGATACCCCTACTAGCGGGAGGGCCTACGAGCAGTACTTC. The chain carries TRBV4-3 and TRBJ2-7, with TRBD2 identical over 13 bases. Trimming took 0 bases from V and 2 from J; bases not matched to a gene: 7. The CDR3 totals 18 residues. Looked up from germline, CDR1 is LGHNA and CDR2 is YSLEER.

CDR3: CASSFRLAGSYEQYF. The CDR3 DNA follows: TGTGCCAGCAGTTTTCGACTAGCGGGAAGCTACGAGCAGTACTTC. This rearrangement joins TRBV27 to TRBJ2-7; TRBD2 matches at 11 bases. Unmatched junction bases numbered 4, after V lost 3 bases and J lost 3 bases. Germline lookup yields CDR1 MNHEY and CDR2 SMNVEV (reference sequence). CDR3 length equals 15 residues.

The chain recombines TRBV7-2 with TRBJ2-2; D gene ambiguous. Trimming removed 2 bases at V and 4 bases at J, with 8 bases between. The CDR3 consists of 14 residues. Germline assignment: CDR1 SGHTA and CDR2 FQGNSA. CDR3 coding DNA: TGTGCCAGCAGCTTATCTCGGGCCACCGGGGAGCTGTTTTTT. This codes for CASSLSRATGELFF.

Points on this clone: The same CDR3 arises from other DNA sequences in this sample as well. This chain joins TRBV5-1 and TRBJ1-4, with D possibly being TRBD1 (6 bases). V was clipped by 4 bases and J by 3 bases, with 10 bases between them. CDR1 is SGHRS and CDR2 is YFSETQ in the germline V gene. The CDR3 spans 14 residues. The CDR3 nucleotides are TGCGCCAGCAGCCTTGGACAGCCTAATGAAAAACTGTTTTTT. This codes for CASSLGQPNEKLFF.

The rearrangement joins TRBV7-9 to TRBJ2-7; tentatively, D is TRBD1 or TRBD2 (6 bases each). Germline V gene lookup returns CDR1 SEHNR and CDR2 FQNEAQ (reference sequence). This CDR3 has 15 amino acids. With 2 bases removed from V and 3 bases from J, the gap between germline ends came to 14 bases. CDR3 protein: CASSLLGGSNYEQYF. The DNA for the CDR3 is TGTGCCAGCAGCTTACTCGGGGGCTCCAACTACGAGCAGTACTTC. The full variable domain, completed using reference TRBV7-9 and TRBJ2-7, is DTGVSQNPRHKITKRGQNVTFRCDPISEHNRLYWYRQTLGQGPEFLTYFQNEAQLEKSRLLSDRFSAERPKGSFSTLEIQRTEQGDSAMYLCASSLLGGSNYEQYFGPGTRLTVT.

The rearrangement uses TRBV18 and TRBJ2-1; D remains ambiguous. The CDR3 runs to 13 residues. V was cut by 4 bases and J by 9 bases, with 13 bases left in between. CDR1 is KGHSH and CDR2 is LQKENI in the germline V gene. In DNA, the CDR3 is TGTGCCAGCTCACGTCAAGGGATGGGTGAGCAGTTCTTC. Protein sequence: CASSRQGMGEQFF. Supplemented by reference TRBV18 and TRBJ2-1, the full variable domain reads NAGVMQNPRHLVRRRGQEARLRCSPMKGHSHVYWYRQLPEEGLKFMVYLQKENIIDESGMPKERFSAEFPKEGPSILRIQQVVRGDSAAYFCASSRQGMGEQFFGPGTRLTVL.

In this sample, this clone turned up once. V and J are TRBV5-1 and TRBJ1-1, with 11 bases aligning to TRBD1. Germline assignment: CDR1 SGHRS and CDR2 YFSETQ. Trimming cost V 4 bases and J 6 bases; bases outside gene matches: 8. This CDR3 is 15 amino acids long. This CDR3 reads CASSRDGTGGPEAFF. In DNA form, the CDR3 reads TGCGCCAGCAGCCGCGACGGGACAGGGGGACCTGAAGCTTTCTTT.

The CDR3 nucleotides read TGTGCCGAACCGACAGGGGCGTCGAGCTCCTACAATGAGCAGTTCTTC. Translating gives CAEPTGASSSYNEQFF. The rearrangement joins TRBV9 to TRBJ2-1, with 8 bases aligning to TRBD1. J was trimmed by 0 bases and V by 10 bases; bases with no gene match: 12. CDR1 is SGDLS and CDR2 is YYNGEE in the germline V gene. The CDR3 spans 16 residues.

The genes are TRBV15 and TRBJ1-2; 10 bases map to TRBD1. CDR1 is LNHNV, CDR2 YYDKDF, per germline (reference sequence). The CDR3 consists of 13 residues. V trimming: 5 bases; J trimming: 8 bases; junction bases outside the gene matches: 5. The CDR3 nucleotides read TGTGCCACCAGCCTAGACAGGGGGCAAGGCTACACCTTC. Amino acids: CATSLDRGQGYTF.

This rearrangement joins TRBV4-3 to TRBJ2-5, with TRBD2 identical over 11 bases. CDR3 length: 16 residues. The germline V gene encodes CDR1 LGHNA and CDR2 YSLEER. V lost 6 bases, J lost 5 bases, and 11 bases stayed unmatched. The DNA of the CDR3 is TGCGCCAGCAGTCCCAAACTAGCGGGAGTGGGCGAGACCCAGTACTTC. Encoded protein: CASSPKLAGVGETQYF.

This clone was recorded a few times. The chain recombines TRBV11-3 with TRBJ2-7, with TRBD2 as a possible D gene (5 bases). The CDR3 loop spans 13 amino acids. Germline V lookup: CDR1 SGHNT, CDR2 YENEEA. Trimming took 5 bases from V and 7 from J, leaving 15 bases between them. The CDR3 sequence is CASSRTPSGEQYF. The CDR3 region has the DNA TGTGCCAGCAGCAGGACGCCTTCGGGGGAGCAGTACTTC.

Note on this clone: Other DNA variants within this sample encode the same CDR3. This sequence joins TRBV6-6 and TRBJ2-3; D is uncertain. The germline gives CDR1 MNHNY, CDR2 SVGAGI (reference sequence). V was pared by 6 bases and J by 3 bases, with 4 bases between. The CDR3 consists of 11 residues. The CDR3 DNA follows: TGTGCCAGCAGCCTGACAGATACGCAGTATTTT. The encoded protein is CASSLTDTQYF.

This clone has a handful of counts. This chain joins TRBV29-1 and TRBJ2-1; D is perhaps TRBD1 or TRBD2 (5 bases each). Germline-derived CDR1 and CDR2 are SQVTM and ANQGSEA. Trimming pared 7 bases from V and 4 bases from J, leaving 14 bases between. The CDR3 totals 13 residues. Written as DNA, the CDR3 is TGCAGCGGTAGCGAGGGGAATTACAATGAGCAGTTCTTC. Residues: CSGSEGNYNEQFF.

This chain uses TRBV2 with TRBJ2-3; 7 bases agree with TRBD2. The CDR3 extends over 16 amino acids. Germline CDR1 SNHLY, CDR2 FYNNEI. V gave up 6 bases and J gave up 4 bases; unmatched junction bases: 13. CDR3 nucleotide sequence: TGTGCCAGCAGGGAGAGAGGCGGGAGTGGGTCAGATACGCAGTATTTT. Amino acids: CASRERGGSGSDTQYF.

This clone was picked up one time. This sequence joins TRBV15 and TRBJ2-3; D is unresolved. Trimming removed 1 base at V and 4 bases at J, with 12 bases between. The CDR3 loop spans 15 amino acids. The germline CDR1 and CDR2 sequences are LNHNV and YYDKDF (reference sequence). The CDR3 reads CATSRGGVGSDTQYF. CDR3 DNA sequence: TGTGCCACCAGCAGAGGTGGGGTAGGTTCAGATACGCAGTATTTT.

This chain links TRBV15 with TRBJ2-1, with a possible D match to TRBD2 (5 bases). Per germline, CDR1 LNHNV and CDR2 YYDKDF (reference sequence). The CDR3 contains 18 residues. Trimming took 1 base from V and 0 from J, leaving 16 bases between them. CDR3 DNA sequence: TGTGCCACCAGCAGAGGCCCGGGCATGGGGAGCTCCTACAATGAGCAGTTCTTC. Its translation: CATSRGPGMGSSYNEQFF.

The chain uses TRBV11-2 and TRBJ1-3, with D uncertain. This CDR3 region has 14 residues. The germline CDR1 and CDR2 sequences are SGHAT and FQNNGV. With 1 base removed from V and 0 bases from J, the gap between germline ends came to 4 bases. The chain's CDR3 is CASSLGISGNTIYF. The CDR3 bases are TGTGCCAGCAGCTTAGGAATCTCTGGAAACACCATATATTTT.